The 14 T cell receptor beta chains given below trace back to one sample, sequenced in a study of T cells of healthy individuals. TCRdb processed the 5' RACE reads anew with MiXCR; each CDR3 protein has one entry. The sample contains 53,000 or so distinct CDR3 sequences, about 14% of which appear only once. The receptors derive from a human donor in good health.

The table lists this clonotype with a few counts. The chain recombines TRBV2 with TRBJ2-3; D is possibly TRBD1 or TRBD2 (5 bases each). The length of the CDR3 is 13 residues. From germline, CDR1 is SNHLY and CDR2 FYNNEI. V dropped 8 bases and J dropped 6 bases, with 15 bases sitting between them. The CDR3 nucleotides read TGTGCCAGCTCGGCGCCCGGGACGGATACGCAGTATTTT. It encodes CASSAPGTDTQYF.

J is TRBJ1-4 and V is TRBV12-3 or TRBV12-4; the match to TRBD1 covers 7 bases. Unmatched junction bases numbered 7, after V lost 7 bases and J lost 5 bases. The CDR3 spans 14 residues. The CDR3 DNA follows: TGTGCCAGCACCCTGACAGGGCCGAATGAAAAACTGTTTTTT. As protein: CASTLTGPNEKLFF.

This clonotype was counted at least ten times. This chain uses TRBV28 with TRBJ1-5, with D maybe TRBD1 (5 bases). V was shortened by 2 bases and J by 6 bases, with 11 bases between the two germline ends. The CDR3 extends over 14 amino acids. Per the germline V gene, CDR1 is MDHEN and CDR2 is SYDVKM. CDR3 coding DNA: TGTGCCAGCAGTTTAGTCCTCGGGGGTCAGCCCCAGCATTTT. This translates into CASSLVLGGQPQHF.

This clonotype was detected only a few times. V usage is TRBV6-2 or TRBV6-3 and J usage is TRBJ2-7; D may be TRBD2 (5 bases). This CDR3 region has 13 residues. Germline V gene data show CDR1 as MNHEY and CDR2 as SVGEGT. Deletions cut 5 bases from V and 5 bases from J, with 13 bases between. The CDR3 loop is CASSIKRVHEQYF. The CDR3 DNA reads TGTGCCAGCAGTATAAAGAGGGTCCACGAGCAGTACTTC.

The chain employs TRBV18 and TRBJ1-2; the match to TRBD1 covers 8 bases. The CDR3 contains 13 residues. V trimming: 5 bases; J trimming: 6 bases; junction bases outside the gene matches: 5. The germline V gene has CDR1 KGHSH and CDR2 LQKENI. CDR3 in DNA: TGTGCCAGCTCATCGGGACAGGCGGATGGCTACACCTTC. Its translation is CASSSGQADGYTF. Full variable domain (outside the CDR3, taken from reference TRBV18 and TRBJ1-2): NAGVMQNPRHLVRRRGQEARLRCSPMKGHSHVYWYRQLPEEGLKFMVYLQKENIIDESGMPKERFSAEFPKEGPSILRIQQVVRGDSAAYFCASSSGQADGYTFGSGTRLTVV.

The rearrangement uses TRBV7-9 and TRBJ2-1; TRBD2 agrees at 8 bases. The CDR3 length is 13 residues. Trimming removed 4 bases from V and 15 bases from J; junction bases left unmatched: 11. Germline assignment: CDR1 SEHNR and CDR2 FQNEAQ (reference sequence). The CDR3 nucleotides read TGTGCCAGCAGCTCCCCCTGGCGGGGGGCAACGTTCTTC. Translating it yields CASSSPWRGATFF.

This clonotype has at least ten counts. The gene calls are TRBV6-2 or TRBV6-3 and TRBJ2-7, with 9 positions matching TRBD1. V shed 6 bases and J 3 bases; nucleotides not matched to a gene: 6. The germline V gene has CDR1 MNHEY and CDR2 SVGEGT. The CDR3 runs to 14 residues. The CDR3 loop is CASRGQGKYYEQYF. The DNA for the CDR3 is TGTGCCAGCAGGGGACAGGGCAAATACTACGAGCAGTACTTC.

The chain recombines TRBV20-1 with TRBJ2-5; 12 nucleotides align to TRBD2. This CDR3 contains 15 residues. V dropped 6 bases and J dropped 1; count of bases not matched to a gene: 6. Germline assignment: CDR1 DFQATT and CDR2 SNEGSKA (reference sequence). This CDR3 is CSAPPSGRVQETQYF. CDR3 bases: TGCAGTGCCCCCCCTAGCGGGAGGGTCCAAGAGACCCAGTACTTC.

This sequence joins TRBV29-1 and TRBJ1-1; D remains ambiguous. Germline V gene data show CDR1 as SQVTM and CDR2 as ANQGSEA. The germline V and J ends were trimmed by 5 bases and 1 base, with 2 bases remaining between them. This CDR3 region has 10 residues. In nucleotides, the CDR3 is TGCAGCGTTTGGAACACTGAAGCTTTCTTT. Amino acids: CSVWNTEAFF.

This chain uses TRBV5-1 with TRBJ1-2; a possible D gene is TRBD1 (5 bases). Germline loops: CDR1 SGHRS, CDR2 YFSETQ. V shed 4 bases and J shed 6 bases, with 19 bases lying between them. The CDR3 is made up of 15 amino acids. CDR3 region: CASSQNRDAGHGYTF. The CDR3 nucleotides are TGCGCCAGCAGCCAGAACCGGGACGCGGGACATGGCTACACCTTC.

This clonotype was recorded at least ten times. The V and J genes are TRBV29-1 and TRBJ1-1, with 7 bases matching TRBD1. This CDR3 has 14 residues. Germline CDR1 and CDR2: SQVTM and ANQGSEA. V gave up 1 base and J gave up 7 bases; unmatched junction bases: 9. The CDR3 bases are TGCAGCGTTGAAGTCCTCAGGGGGGGCCATGAAGCTTTCTTT. Translation gives CSVEVLRGGHEAFF.

This clonotype was found once. This may be a read error: a much more frequent sequence differs by one nucleotide. This chain connects TRBV7-2 to TRBJ1-1; 7 bases agree with TRBD1. The CDR3 is 15 amino acids. After removal of 8 bases from V and 5 bases from J, the junction contained 14 bases not matched to a gene. Germline loops: CDR1 SGHTA, CDR2 FQGNSA. The CDR3 DNA sequence: TGTGCCAGCGGCCCCCAGGAGGGGGCGAGGACTGAAGCTTTCTTT. This codes for CASGPQEGARTEAFF. Filled out from reference TRBV7-2 and TRBJ1-1, the complete variable domain reads GAGVSQSPSNKVTEKGKDVELRCDPISGHTALYWYRQSLGQGLEFLIYFQGNSAPDKSGLPSDRFSAERTGGSVSTLTIQRTQQEDSAVYLCASGPQEGARTEAFFGQGTRLTVV.

The J gene is TRBJ1-6, the V gene TRBV12-3 or TRBV12-4; 8 nucleotides line up with TRBD1. V was clipped by 7 bases and J by 10 bases; unmatched bases: 9. This CDR3 has 14 amino acids. The CDR3 reads CASTAGQGESPLHF. Written as DNA, the CDR3 is TGTGCCAGCACCGCCGGACAGGGAGAATCACCCCTCCACTTT.

This clonotype was observed a few times. V and J are TRBV9 and TRBJ2-6; D is ambiguous. Germline V CDR1 and CDR2: SGDLS, YYNGEE. This CDR3 is 15 amino acids long. V was shortened by 0 bases and J by 0 bases, with 4 bases between the two germline ends. Here the CDR3 DNA reads TGTGCCAGCAGCGTAGAGCCCTCTGGGGCCAACGTCCTGACTTTC. This encodes CASSVEPSGANVLTF.